The 22 T cell receptor beta chains given below trace back to one sample, sequenced in a study of tumor and adjacent non-tumor tissue in lung cancer. RNA was extracted from bulk tissue without any cell sorting. TCRbeta libraries were built with three rounds of nested PCR, modified from ARM-PCR. TCRdb reprocessed the multiplex PCR reads via MiXCR and lists one record per CDR3 protein. The sample yields around 210,000 distinct CDR3 sequences, roughly 70% seen once. Source material: lung tumor tissue. These receptors were obtained from a man in his sixties with non-small cell lung cancer.

The gene calls are TRBV5-4 and TRBJ1-4, with TRBD1 matching 9 bases. Germline values: CDR1 SGHNT, CDR2 YYREEE (reference sequence). V dropped 0 bases and J dropped 8; count of bases not matched to a gene: 2. There are 14 residues in the CDR3. The chain's CDR3 is CASSLDRGQEKLFF. DNA of the CDR3: TGTGCCAGCAGCTTGGACAGGGGGCAGGAAAAACTGTTTTTT.

V gene TRBV12-3 or TRBV12-4 combines with J gene TRBJ2-2, with 15 bases identical to TRBD2. Losses at the gene ends were 6 bases for V and 4 bases for J; bases not matched to a gene: 6. The CDR3 is 17 residues long. CDR3 protein: CASSLGLAGGFTGELFF. DNA for the CDR3: TGTGCCAGCAGCCTAGGACTAGCGGGGGGGTTCACCGGGGAGCTGTTTTTT.

This clonotype was found a few times. It may be a read error: a sequence one base away is much more abundant. This chain links TRBV12-3 or TRBV12-4 with TRBJ2-3, with D perhaps TRBD2 (5 bases). This CDR3 region has 15 residues. Trimming removed 4 bases at V and 8 bases at J, with 19 bases between. CDR3 DNA sequence: TGTGCCAGCAGTTCTGAGGGCTCCCGGTCAGGTACGCAGTATTTT. Its protein product is CASSSEGSRSGTQYF.

Details on this clonotype: Sequence at one end of the junction differs from germline and may be a read error. The chain employs TRBV29-1 and TRBJ2-1, with D perhaps assigned TRBD1 or TRBD2 (5 bases each). The germline gives CDR1 SQVTM, CDR2 ANQGSEA. The CDR3 extends over 13 amino acids. Here the CDR3 reads CSVWGGWYNERLF. The CDR3 coding sequence is TGCAGCGTTTGGGGCGGGTGGTACAATGAGCGGCTCTTC.

This clonotype turned up a few times. V usage is TRBV6-5 and J usage is TRBJ1-5; D gene unclear. The CDR3 is 13 residues long. Germline CDR1 and CDR2: MNHEY and SVGAGI. Trimming stripped 4 bases from V and 5 bases from J, with 9 bases between. The CDR3: CASSSVLHQPQHF. For the CDR3, the DNA is TGTGCCAGCAGTTCCGTTTTACATCAGCCCCAGCATTTT.

A word on this clonotype: A much more abundant neighbour one base away suggests this may be a read error. The V and J genes are TRBV6-5 and TRBJ2-7; 7 bases agree with TRBD1. The CDR3 runs to 15 residues. V lost 7 bases to trimming and J lost 6 bases; unmatched junction nucleotides: 15. The germline gives CDR1 MNHEY, CDR2 SVGAGI. The CDR3 protein is CASKITGQTPFEQYF. In nucleotides, the CDR3 is TGTGCCAGCAAGATTACGGGACAGACACCCTTCGAGCAGTACTTC.

This clonotype was seen many times. The rearrangement joins TRBV6-1 to TRBJ2-2, with 8 bases identical to TRBD1. There are 16 residues in the CDR3. Unmatched junction bases numbered 18, after V lost 11 bases and J lost 7 bases. CDR1 is MNHNS, CDR2 SASEGT, per germline. CDR3 in DNA: TGTGCCGCTGGTCGACTGGACAGGGTCTCCGGCGGGGAGCTGTTTTTT. This codes for CAAGRLDRVSGGELFF.

A remark on this clonotype: The missing conserved phenylalanine or tryptophan at the end of this CDR3 makes a read error likely. No DNA is shown, since the ends of the CDR3 on it are uncertain; the CDR3 is the one TCRdb lists. The genes are TRBV5-4 and TRBJ2-5. Per the germline V gene, CDR1 is SGHNT and CDR2 is YYREEE (reference sequence). 13 amino acids form the CDR3, both terminal residues included. The CDR3 loop reads CASSWDSGETQYY.

For this clonotype: An end of the junction does not agree with germline; a read error may underlie this. The V and J genes are TRBV6-2 or TRBV6-3 and TRBJ2-1; D call uncertain. Germline loops: CDR1 MNHEY, CDR2 SVGEGT. The CDR3 loop spans 14 amino acids. CDR3 nucleotides: TGTGTCAGCAGTTACCCTAGCTCCTACAATGAGCAGTTCTTC. This encodes CVSSYPSSYNEQFF.

A remark on this clonotype: This may be a read error: a much more frequent sequence differs by one nucleotide. V and J are TRBV20-1 and TRBJ2-3, with D possibly matching TRBD2 (6 bases). This CDR3 region has 13 residues. CDR1 and CDR2 (germline): DFQATT, SNEGSKA (reference sequence). Trimming removed 2 bases from V and 8 bases from J, with 14 bases in between. CDR3 coding DNA: TGCAGTGCTAGACCGACTAGTCGAGTTACGCAGTATTTT. The encoded protein is CSARPTSRVTQYF.

Concerning this clonotype itself: A read error may produce the germline difference seen at one junction end. The rearrangement joins TRBV11-3 to TRBJ1-4, with D hard to call. This CDR3 spans 16 amino acids. The V gene's germline CDR1 is SGHNT and CDR2 YENEEA. CDR3 nucleotide sequence: TGTCCCAGCAGCACTACATGGCCTGCAACTAATGAAAAACTGTTTTTT. It encodes CPSSTTWPATNEKLFF.

In regard to this clonotype: An end of the junction differs from the germline gene, which may be a read error. This chain links TRBV11-2 with TRBJ2-7; 9 nucleotides align to TRBD1. The CDR3 extends over 16 amino acids. CDR1 SGHAT and CDR2 FQNNGV come from the germline V gene. CDR3 bases: TGTGCCAACAGCTTAGTGCGGGGACAGGGTTTCTACGAGCAGTACTTC. Translating it yields CANSLVRGQGFYEQYF.

As to this clonotype: This may be a read error: a much more frequent sequence differs by one nucleotide. The chain uses TRBV10-1 and TRBJ2-2; D might be TRBD2 (6 bases). Germline CDR1 is WNHNN and CDR2 is SYGVQD (reference sequence). This CDR3 region has 12 residues. Here the CDR3 DNA reads TGCGCCAGCAAGACGGACACCGGGGGGCTGTTTTTT. Translated: CASKTDTGGLFF.

Comments on this clonotype: The final CDR3 position lacks the conserved phenylalanine or tryptophan, pointing to a likely read error. No DNA is shown, since the ends of the CDR3 on it are uncertain; the CDR3 is the one TCRdb lists. The genes are TRBV29-1 and TRBJ1-1. Germline V gives CDR1 SQVTM, CDR2 ANQGSEA. The CDR3 is 12 residues long, ends included. CDR3 sequence: CSVEGGSAEAIS.

Concerning this clonotype itself: This clone may be a read error of a much larger clone one base away. The gene calls are TRBV20-1 and TRBJ2-7; 7 bases align to TRBD2. CDR1 and CDR2 (germline): DFQATT, SNEGSKA (reference sequence). CDR3 length: 15 amino acids. Germline trimming cut 3 bases from V and 3 bases from J; bases unmatched to any gene: 11. CDR3 region: CSASRLAGVVYEQYF. In DNA, the CDR3 is TGCAGTGCTAGTAGGTTGGCGGGAGTCGTCTACGAGCAGTACTTC.

This clonotype was seen a handful of times. Since a much larger clone is just one base distant, this may be a read error. This CDR3 is missing its conserved last phenylalanine or tryptophan, likely due to a read error. V gene TRBV5-5 combines with J gene TRBJ2-3; possibly TRBD1 for D (6 bases). Trimming removed 4 bases at V and 2 bases at J, with 17 bases between. The CDR3 is 16 residues long. Germline CDR1 is SGHKS and CDR2 is YYEKEE (reference sequence). The CDR3 DNA follows: TGTGCCAGCAGCCAACAGGGAACGTTGTCCACAGATACGCAGTATTCT. Residues: CASSQQGTLSTDTQYS.

As regards this clonotype: The junction departs from germline at one end; a sequencing error may be responsible. The J gene is TRBJ1-5, the V gene TRBV7-9; 7 bases are a match to TRBD1. The V gene's germline CDR1 is SEHNR and CDR2 FQNEAQ (reference sequence). The CDR3 loop spans 15 amino acids. This CDR3 reads CAVDRDDGRNQPRHF. The CDR3 coding sequence is TGTGCCGTCGACAGGGATGACGGACGAAATCAGCCCCGGCATTTT.

This clonotype was counted ten times or more. The chain carries TRBV11-2 and TRBJ1-1, with TRBD1 matching 8 bases. The V gene's germline CDR1 is SGHAT and CDR2 FQNNGV. The CDR3 contains 16 residues. With 0 bases clipped from V and 4 bases from J, the junction kept 7 bases outside the gene matches. CDR3 bases: TGTGCCAGCAGCTTAGACCCAGGGGGCGCGGGCACTGAAGCTTTCTTT. Translating gives CASSLDPGGAGTEAFF.

The genes are TRBV29-1 and TRBJ1-5; D is possibly TRBD1 (5 bases). CDR1 and CDR2 (germline): SQVTM, ANQGSEA. CDR3 length equals 14 residues. Deletions cut 7 bases from V and 3 bases from J, with 16 bases between. The CDR3 region is CSAKGGGVNQPQHF. The CDR3 nucleotides read TGCAGCGCTAAAGGCGGGGGAGTCAATCAGCCCCAGCATTTT.

Of note for this clonotype: Because the CDR3 is missing its conserved closing phenylalanine or tryptophan, this is likely a read error. Here the CDR3 DNA reads TGCAGTGCTAGGGTGGATCGGGGGTTGGTCTACGAGCAGTACCTC. Its protein is CSARVDRGLVYEQYL. The chain joins TRBV20-1 to TRBJ2-7; tentatively, D is TRBD2 (6 bases). V was trimmed by 3 bases and J by 3 bases, leaving 18 bases between them. The CDR3 has 15 amino acids. Per germline, CDR1 DFQATT and CDR2 SNEGSKA (reference sequence).

As for this clonotype: This is likely a read error, given that the CDR3 carries no conserved phenylalanine or tryptophan at its end. The rearrangement links TRBV4-2 to TRBJ1-4; no clear D. The CDR3 is made up of 17 amino acids. Germline-derived CDR1 and CDR2 are LGHNA and YNFKEQ. In DNA form, the CDR3 reads TGTGCCAGCATCCAAGATCACGGCCGAACCTCTAATGAAAAACTGTTTTCT. This sequence encodes CASIQDHGRTSNEKLFS.

As for this clonotype: One end of the junction does not line up with germline, which may come from a read error. This sequence joins TRBV20-1 and TRBJ2-5; 14 nucleotides align to TRBD2. Germline lookup yields CDR1 DFQATT and CDR2 SNEGSKA (reference sequence). The CDR3 is 16 residues long. The CDR3: CSAVPGLAGDRKTQCF. In DNA, the CDR3 is TGCAGTGCCGTCCCGGGACTAGCGGGAGACCGGAAGACCCAGTGCTTC.